This T cell receptor beta chain was profiled in a study of response to subunit inactivated influenza vaccine. TCRdb reprocessed the RT-PCR reads with MiXCR, giving one entry per CDR3 protein. The data contain 530,000 or so distinct CDR3 sequences, 11% to 15% of them seen just once; the ten biggest clones take up 11%. This clonotype has a handful of counts. Its antigen is currently unknown. Study-level results: T cells newly recruited by each seasonal influenza vaccination are few, the authors suggested.

The V and J ends lost 1 base and 3 bases respectively, with 12 bases between them. Germline CDR1 is SGHRS and CDR2 is YFSETQ. This CDR3 is 15 amino acids long. The V call is TRBV5-1, the J call TRBJ2-3, with D tentatively TRBD2 (5 bases). The sequence was collected from a man aged 50 to 60 who received an inactivated influenza vaccine. This specimen was PBMCs from blood, taken 11 to 12 days after vaccination. The CDR3 DNA reads as TGCGCCAGCAGCTTGCCTGGGGAGAGGACAGATACGCAGTATTTT. Encoded protein: CASSLPGERTDTQYF.